This TCR beta chain emerged from a study of long-term antiretroviral therapy in people with HIV. Findings of the study overall: Controls showed broader CDR3 length ranges than did the HIV repertoires. In samples taken after ART, diversity increased but remained below transplant donor control levels.

The run of the v3.0 immunoSEQ assay was at survey level. Assay: immunoSEQ multiplex PCR; the TCRdb copy retains only in-frame clones and omits some. The data hold 42,000 or so clones, with around 85% observed a single time. The germline CDR1 and CDR2 sequences are SQVTM and ANQGSEA. V was shortened by 8 bases and J by 5 bases, with 15 bases between the two germline ends. The CDR3 length is 12 residues. Every one of the donors gave at least one pre-ART PBMC sample and at least two post-ART PBMC samples. Worth noting for this clone: Its cognate antigen is unknown.

V is TRBV29-1 and J is TRBJ2-5; possibly TRBD2 for D (6 bases). Sequencing used unsorted PBMCs, obtained 1.2 years after starting antiretroviral therapy. The clonotype was recovered from a woman aged 45-65 years with HIV. The CDR3 DNA sequence: TGCAGCAGTGATCGGGGAGGTGAGACCCAGTACTTC. Protein sequence: CSSDRGGETQYF.